This paragraph covers one T cell receptor beta chain sequence. This sample was taken from a study of blood T cell repertoires in COVID-19. The method was immunoSEQ multiplex PCR; TCRdb's version includes in-frame clones alone and lacks a portion of them. The sample records fewer than 300,000 clones, approximately 90% being singletons. Germline CDR1 is LNHDA and CDR2 is SQIVND (reference sequence). V trimming: 4 bases; J trimming: 8 bases; junction bases outside the gene matches: 3. The CDR3 consists of 12 residues. The specimen was peripheral blood. V is TRBV19 and J is TRBJ1-2, with 8 bases fitting TRBD1. The clonotype comes from a man aged 30-40 years with acute or convalescent COVID-19. In DNA form, the CDR3 reads TGTGCCAGTAGTAGCAGGGGGCTCGGCTACACCTTC. Its translation: CASSSRGLGYTF.